This T cell receptor beta chain was captured by sequencing in a study of T cell responses to AZD1222 COVID-19 vaccine. Turning to the study itself: Second-dose schedules of about 4 or about 12 weeks were combined.

Notes on this clone: Its antigen is not known.

Here immunoSEQ multiplex PCR was the method, and the copy in TCRdb shows in-frame clones only, minus some. The sample has under 150,000 clones, over 85% seen once. The germline V and J ends were trimmed by 11 bases and 7 bases, with 15 bases remaining between them. Germline V gene lookup returns CDR1 SNHLY and CDR2 FYNNEI. This CDR3 has 12 amino acids. General study results and limits: The repertoires were collected only after the peak T cell response.

The source is an adult in good health. Sequencing was performed on peripheral blood, taken on day 0 of AZD1222 vaccination. The genes are TRBV2 and TRBJ2-1, with D maybe TRBD1 (5 bases). The CDR3 loop reads CAGAGLSNEQFF. CDR3 sequence (DNA): TGTGCCGGGGCAGGGCTTTCGAATGAGCAGTTCTTC.